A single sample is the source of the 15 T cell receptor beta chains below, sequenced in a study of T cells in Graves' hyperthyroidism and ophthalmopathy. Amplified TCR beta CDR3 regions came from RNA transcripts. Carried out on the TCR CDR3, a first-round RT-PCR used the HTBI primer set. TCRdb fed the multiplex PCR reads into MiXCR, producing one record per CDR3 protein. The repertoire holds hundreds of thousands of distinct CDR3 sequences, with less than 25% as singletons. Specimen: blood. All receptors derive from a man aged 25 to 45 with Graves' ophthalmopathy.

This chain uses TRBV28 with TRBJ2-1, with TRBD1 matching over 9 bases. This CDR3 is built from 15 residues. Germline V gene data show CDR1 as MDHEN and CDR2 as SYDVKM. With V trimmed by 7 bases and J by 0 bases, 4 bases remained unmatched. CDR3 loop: CASTDRGSSYNEQFF. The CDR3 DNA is TGTGCCAGCACCGACAGGGGGAGCTCCTACAATGAGCAGTTCTTC. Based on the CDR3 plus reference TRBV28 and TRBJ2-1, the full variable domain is DVKVTQSSRYLVKRTGEKVFLECVQDMDHENMFWYRQDPGLGLRLIYFSYDVKMKEKGDIPEGYSVSREKKERFSLILESASTNQTSMYLCASTDRGSSYNEQFFGPGTRLTVL.

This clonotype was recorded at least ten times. CDR3 sequence reads: CASSFLAGGADTQYF. CDR3 in DNA: TGTGCCAGCAGCTTTCTAGCGGGAGGGGCAGATACGCAGTATTTT. J is TRBJ2-3 and V is TRBV7-8; 12 bases are a match to TRBD2. The V gene end was trimmed by 3 bases and the J gene end by 4 bases; junction bases not matched to a gene: 2. Germline V gives CDR1 SGHVS, CDR2 FQNEAQ. This CDR3 has 15 residues. The full variable domain, with the rest looked up from reference TRBV7-8 and TRBJ2-3, is GAGVSQSPRYKVAKRGQDVALRCDPISGHVSLFWYQQALGQGPEFLTYFQNEAQLDKSGLPSDRFFAERPEGSVSTLKIQRTQQEDSAVYLCASSFLAGGADTQYFGPGTRLTVL.

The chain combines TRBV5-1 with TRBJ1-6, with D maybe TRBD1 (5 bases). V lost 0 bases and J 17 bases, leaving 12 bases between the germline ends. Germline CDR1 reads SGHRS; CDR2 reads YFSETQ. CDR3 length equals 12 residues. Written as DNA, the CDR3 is TGCGCCAGCAGCTTGGCCGGGGCCACCTTCCACTTT. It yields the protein CASSLAGATFHF.

CDR3: CASSTMSSYNEQFF. DNA for the CDR3: TGTGCCAGCAGCACCATGTCTAGCTACAATGAGCAGTTCTTC. This chain uses TRBV5-6 with TRBJ2-1; the D is unclear. Germline CDR1 and CDR2: SGHDT and YYEEEE. The CDR3 sequence is 14 residues long. Trimming stripped 4 bases from V and 3 bases from J, with 11 bases between.

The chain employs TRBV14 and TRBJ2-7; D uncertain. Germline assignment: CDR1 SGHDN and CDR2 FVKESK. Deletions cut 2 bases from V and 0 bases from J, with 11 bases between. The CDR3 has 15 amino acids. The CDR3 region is CASSQLGKGSYEQYF. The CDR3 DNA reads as TGTGCCAGCAGCCAATTGGGCAAGGGCTCCTACGAGCAGTACTTC.

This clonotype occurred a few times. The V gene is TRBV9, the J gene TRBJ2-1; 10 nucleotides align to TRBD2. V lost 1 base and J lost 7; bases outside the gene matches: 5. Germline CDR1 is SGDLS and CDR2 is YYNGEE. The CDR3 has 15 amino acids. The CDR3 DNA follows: TGTGCCAGCAGCGTAATAGCGGGAGGTCTGAATGAGCAGTTCTTC. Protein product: CASSVIAGGLNEQFF. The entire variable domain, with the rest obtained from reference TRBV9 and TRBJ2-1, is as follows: DSGVTQTPKHLITATGQRVTLRCSPRSGDLSVYWYQQSLDQGLQFLIQYYNGEERAKGNILERFSAQQFPDLHSELNLSSLELGDSALYFCASSVIAGGLNEQFFGPGTRLTVL.

The CDR3 loop is CASSVNSGNIQYF. DNA of the CDR3: TGTGCCAGCAGCGTCAACAGCGGAAACATTCAGTACTTC. V gene TRBV9 combines with J gene TRBJ2-4, with D possibly TRBD2 on 5 matching bases. The germline V gene encodes CDR1 SGDLS and CDR2 YYNGEE. V lost 2 bases and J lost 6, with 9 bases in between. The CDR3 totals 13 residues.

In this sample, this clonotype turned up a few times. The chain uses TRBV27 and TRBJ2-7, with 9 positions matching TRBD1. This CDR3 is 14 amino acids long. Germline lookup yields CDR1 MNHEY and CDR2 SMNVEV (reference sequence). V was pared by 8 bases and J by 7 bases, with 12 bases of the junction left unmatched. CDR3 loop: CASAPGQGFLEQYF. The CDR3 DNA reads TGTGCCAGCGCTCCGGGACAGGGCTTTTTAGAGCAGTACTTC.

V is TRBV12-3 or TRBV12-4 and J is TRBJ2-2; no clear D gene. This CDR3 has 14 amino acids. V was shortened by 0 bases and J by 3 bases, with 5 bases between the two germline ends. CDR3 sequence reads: CASSLAFDTGELFF. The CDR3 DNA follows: TGTGCCAGCAGTTTAGCGTTCGACACCGGGGAGCTGTTTTTT.

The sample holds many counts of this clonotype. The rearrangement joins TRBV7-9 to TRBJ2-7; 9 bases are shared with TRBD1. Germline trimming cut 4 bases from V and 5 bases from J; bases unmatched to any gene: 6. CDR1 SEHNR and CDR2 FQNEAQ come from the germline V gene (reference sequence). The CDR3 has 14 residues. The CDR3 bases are TGTGCCAGCAGCTGGGACAGGGCAGCCCACGAGCAGTACTTC. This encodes CASSWDRAAHEQYF.

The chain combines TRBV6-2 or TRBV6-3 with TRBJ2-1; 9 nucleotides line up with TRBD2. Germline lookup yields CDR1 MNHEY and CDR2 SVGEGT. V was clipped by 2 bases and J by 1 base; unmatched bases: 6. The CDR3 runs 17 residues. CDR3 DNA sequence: TGTGCCAGCAGTTACGATAGCGGGAGATTGTCCTACAATGAGCAGTTCTTC. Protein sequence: CASSYDSGRLSYNEQFF.

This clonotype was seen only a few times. The CDR3 coding sequence is TGTGCCAGCAGCCAAGCCCCATTGGATGAGCAGTTCTTC. This encodes CASSQAPLDEQFF. The V gene is TRBV4-2, the J gene TRBJ2-1; D is undetermined. From germline, CDR1 is LGHNA and CDR2 YNFKEQ. The CDR3 covers 13 residues. V was clipped by 1 base and J by 8 bases, with 9 bases between them.

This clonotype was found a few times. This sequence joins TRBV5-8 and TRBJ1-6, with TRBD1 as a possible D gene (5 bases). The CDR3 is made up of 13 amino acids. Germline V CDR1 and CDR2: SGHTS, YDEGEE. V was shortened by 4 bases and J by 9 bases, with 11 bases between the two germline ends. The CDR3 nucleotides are TGTGCCAGCAGCCCCTCTCAGGGTTCACCCCTCCACTTT. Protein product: CASSPSQGSPLHF.

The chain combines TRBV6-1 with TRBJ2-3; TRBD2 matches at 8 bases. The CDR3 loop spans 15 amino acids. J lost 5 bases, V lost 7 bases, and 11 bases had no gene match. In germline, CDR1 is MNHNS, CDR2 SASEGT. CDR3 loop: CASTLKAGVQDTQYF. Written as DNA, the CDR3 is TGTGCCAGCACCTTGAAAGCGGGAGTCCAAGATACGCAGTATTTT.

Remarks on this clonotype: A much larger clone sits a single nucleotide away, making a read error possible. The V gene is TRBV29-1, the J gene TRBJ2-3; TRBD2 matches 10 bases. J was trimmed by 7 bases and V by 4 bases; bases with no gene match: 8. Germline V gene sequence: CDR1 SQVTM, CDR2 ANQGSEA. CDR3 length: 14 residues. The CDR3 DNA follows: TGCAGCGTTGGACCCAGCGGGGGGGTGAATACGCAGTATTTT. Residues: CSVGPSGGVNTQYF.